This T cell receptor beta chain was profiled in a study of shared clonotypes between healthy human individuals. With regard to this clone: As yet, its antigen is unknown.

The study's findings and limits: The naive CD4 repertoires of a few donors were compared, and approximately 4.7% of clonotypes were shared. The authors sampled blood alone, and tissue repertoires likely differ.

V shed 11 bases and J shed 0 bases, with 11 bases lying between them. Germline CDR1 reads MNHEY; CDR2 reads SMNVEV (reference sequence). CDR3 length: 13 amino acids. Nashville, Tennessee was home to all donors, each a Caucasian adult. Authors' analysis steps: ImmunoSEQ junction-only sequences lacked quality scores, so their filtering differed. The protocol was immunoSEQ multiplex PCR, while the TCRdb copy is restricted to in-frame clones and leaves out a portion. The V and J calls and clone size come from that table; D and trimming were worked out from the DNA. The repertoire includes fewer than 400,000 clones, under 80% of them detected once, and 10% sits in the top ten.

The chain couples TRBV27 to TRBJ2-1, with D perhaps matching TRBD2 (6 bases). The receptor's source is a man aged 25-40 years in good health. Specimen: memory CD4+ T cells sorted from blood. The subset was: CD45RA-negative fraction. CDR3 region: CAGPGGSYNEQFF. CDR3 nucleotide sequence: TGTGCCGGCCCCGGGGGCTCCTACAATGAGCAGTTCTTC.